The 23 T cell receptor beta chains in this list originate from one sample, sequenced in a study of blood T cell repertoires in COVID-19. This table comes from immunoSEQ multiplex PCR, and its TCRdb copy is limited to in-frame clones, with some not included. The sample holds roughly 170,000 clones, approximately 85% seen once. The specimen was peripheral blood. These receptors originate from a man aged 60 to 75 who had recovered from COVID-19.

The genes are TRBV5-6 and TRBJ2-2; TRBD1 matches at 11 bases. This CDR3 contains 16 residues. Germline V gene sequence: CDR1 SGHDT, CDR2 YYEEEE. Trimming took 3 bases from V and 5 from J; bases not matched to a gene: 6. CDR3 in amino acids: CASSSWTGGGTGELFF. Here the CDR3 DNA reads TGTGCCAGCAGCTCGTGGACAGGGGGCGGAACCGGGGAGCTGTTTTTT.

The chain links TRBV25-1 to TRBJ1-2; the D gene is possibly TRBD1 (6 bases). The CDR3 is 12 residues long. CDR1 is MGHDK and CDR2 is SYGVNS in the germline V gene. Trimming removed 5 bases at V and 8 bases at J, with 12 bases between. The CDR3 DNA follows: TGTGCCAGCAGTCCAGGGGCGCAAGGCTACACCTTC. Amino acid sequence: CASSPGAQGYTF.

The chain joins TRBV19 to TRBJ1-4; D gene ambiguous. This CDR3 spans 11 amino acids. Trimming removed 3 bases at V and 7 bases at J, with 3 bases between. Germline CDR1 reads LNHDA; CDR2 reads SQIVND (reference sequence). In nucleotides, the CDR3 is TGTGCCAGTAGTATGGCTGAAAAACTGTTTTTT. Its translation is CASSMAEKLFF.

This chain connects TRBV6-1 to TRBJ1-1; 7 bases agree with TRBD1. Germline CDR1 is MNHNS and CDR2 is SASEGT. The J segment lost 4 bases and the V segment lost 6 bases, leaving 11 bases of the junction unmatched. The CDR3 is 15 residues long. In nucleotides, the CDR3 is TGTGCCAGCAGGCTTACAGGGGATGGGGCCACTGAAGCTTTCTTT. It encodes CASRLTGDGATEAFF.

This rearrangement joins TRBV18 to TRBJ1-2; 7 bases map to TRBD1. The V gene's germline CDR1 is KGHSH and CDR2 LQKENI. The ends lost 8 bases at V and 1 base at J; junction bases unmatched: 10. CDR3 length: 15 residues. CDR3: CASTSPGTDNYGYTF. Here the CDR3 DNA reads TGTGCCAGCACCTCCCCCGGGACAGATAACTATGGCTACACCTTC.

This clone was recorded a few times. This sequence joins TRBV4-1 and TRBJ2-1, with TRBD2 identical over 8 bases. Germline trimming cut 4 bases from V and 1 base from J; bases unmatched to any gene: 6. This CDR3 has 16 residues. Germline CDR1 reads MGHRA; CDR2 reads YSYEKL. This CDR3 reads CASSPPGLESYNEQFF. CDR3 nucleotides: TGCGCCAGCAGCCCACCGGGACTAGAATCCTACAATGAGCAGTTCTTC.

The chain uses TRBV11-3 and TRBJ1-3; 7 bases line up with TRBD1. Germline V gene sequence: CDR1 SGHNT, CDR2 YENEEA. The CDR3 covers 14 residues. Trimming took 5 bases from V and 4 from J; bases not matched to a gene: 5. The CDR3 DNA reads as TGTGCCAGCAGCAACCCGGGACAGGGAAACACCATATATTTT. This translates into CASSNPGQGNTIYF.

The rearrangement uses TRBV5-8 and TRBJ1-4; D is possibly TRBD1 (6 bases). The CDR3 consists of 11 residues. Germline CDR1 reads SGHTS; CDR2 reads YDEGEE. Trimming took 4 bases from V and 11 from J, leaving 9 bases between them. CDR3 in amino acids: CASSRQAKLFF. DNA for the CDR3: TGTGCCAGCAGCCGACAGGCTAAACTGTTTTTT. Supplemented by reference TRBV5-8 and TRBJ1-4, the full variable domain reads EAGVTQSPTHLIKTRGQQATLRCSPISGHTSVYWYQQALGLGLQFLLWYDEGEERNRGNFPPRFSGRQFPNYSSELNVNALELEDSALYLCASSRQAKLFFGSGTQLSVL.

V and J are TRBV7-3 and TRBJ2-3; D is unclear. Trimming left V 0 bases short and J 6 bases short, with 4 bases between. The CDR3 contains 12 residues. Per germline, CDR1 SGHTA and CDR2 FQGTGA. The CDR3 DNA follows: TGTGCCAGCAGCTTAACTAGTGATACGCAGTATTTT. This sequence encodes CASSLTSDTQYF.

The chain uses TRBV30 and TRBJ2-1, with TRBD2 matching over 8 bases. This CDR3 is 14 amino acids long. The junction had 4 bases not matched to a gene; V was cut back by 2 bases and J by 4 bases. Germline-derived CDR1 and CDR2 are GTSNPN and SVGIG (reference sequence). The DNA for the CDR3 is TGTGCCTGGAGTCTTTTAGCGGGGTACAATGAGCAGTTCTTC. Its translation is CAWSLLAGYNEQFF.

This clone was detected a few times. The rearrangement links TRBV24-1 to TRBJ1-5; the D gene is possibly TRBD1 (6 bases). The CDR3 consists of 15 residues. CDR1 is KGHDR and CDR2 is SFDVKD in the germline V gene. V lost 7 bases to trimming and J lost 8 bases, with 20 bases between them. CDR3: CATSPTGHPGEPQHF. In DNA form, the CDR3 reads TGTGCCACCAGCCCGACGGGACACCCTGGAGAGCCCCAGCATTTT.

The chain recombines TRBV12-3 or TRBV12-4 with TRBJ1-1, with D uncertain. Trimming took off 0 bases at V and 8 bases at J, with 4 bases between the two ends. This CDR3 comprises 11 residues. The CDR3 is CASSLAREAFF. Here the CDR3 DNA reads TGTGCCAGCAGTTTAGCCCGGGAAGCTTTCTTT.

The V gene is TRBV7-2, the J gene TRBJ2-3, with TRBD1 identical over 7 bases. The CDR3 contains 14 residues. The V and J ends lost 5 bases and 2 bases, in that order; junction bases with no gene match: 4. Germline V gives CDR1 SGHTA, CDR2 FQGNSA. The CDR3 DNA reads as TGTGCCAGCAGCCTGGGACAGATCACAGATACGCAGTATTTT. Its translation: CASSLGQITDTQYF. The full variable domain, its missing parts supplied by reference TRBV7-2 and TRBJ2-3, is GAGVSQSPSNKVTEKGKDVELRCDPISGHTALYWYRQSLGQGLEFLIYFQGNSAPDKSGLPSDRFSAERTGGSVSTLTIQRTQQEDSAVYLCASSLGQITDTQYFGPGTRLTVL.

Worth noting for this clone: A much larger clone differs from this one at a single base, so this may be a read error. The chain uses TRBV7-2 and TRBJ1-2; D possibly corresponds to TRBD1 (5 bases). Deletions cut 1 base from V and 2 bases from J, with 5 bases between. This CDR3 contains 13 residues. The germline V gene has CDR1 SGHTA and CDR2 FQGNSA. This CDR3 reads CASSLGQNYGYTF. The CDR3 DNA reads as TGTGCCAGCAGCTTAGGACAGAACTATGGCTACACCTTC. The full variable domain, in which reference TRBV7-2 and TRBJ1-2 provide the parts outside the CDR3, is GAGVSQSPSNKVTEKGKDVELRCDPISGHTALYWYRQSLGQGLEFLIYFQGNSAPDKSGLPSDRFSAERTGGSVSTLTIQRTQQEDSAVYLCASSLGQNYGYTFGSGTRLTVV.

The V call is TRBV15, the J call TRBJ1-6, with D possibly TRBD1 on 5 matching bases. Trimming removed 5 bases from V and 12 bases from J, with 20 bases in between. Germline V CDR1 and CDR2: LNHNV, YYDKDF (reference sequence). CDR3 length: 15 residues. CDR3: CATSSLGGNTGPLHF. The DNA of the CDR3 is TGTGCCACCAGCTCACTCGGGGGGAATACGGGACCCCTCCACTTT.

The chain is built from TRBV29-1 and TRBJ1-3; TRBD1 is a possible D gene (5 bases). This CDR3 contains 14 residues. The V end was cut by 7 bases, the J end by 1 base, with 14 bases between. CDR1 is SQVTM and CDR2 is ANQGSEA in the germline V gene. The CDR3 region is CSGSLGVSGNTIYF. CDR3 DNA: TGCAGCGGATCGTTAGGGGTGTCTGGAAACACCATATATTTT.

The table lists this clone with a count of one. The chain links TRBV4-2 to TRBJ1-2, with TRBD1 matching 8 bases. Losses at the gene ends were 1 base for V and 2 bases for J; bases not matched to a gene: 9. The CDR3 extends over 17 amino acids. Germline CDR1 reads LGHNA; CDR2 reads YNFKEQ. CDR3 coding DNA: TGTGCCAGCAGCCAAGCCGGACAGGGTAGCATCAACTATGGCTACACCTTC. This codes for CASSQAGQGSINYGYTF.

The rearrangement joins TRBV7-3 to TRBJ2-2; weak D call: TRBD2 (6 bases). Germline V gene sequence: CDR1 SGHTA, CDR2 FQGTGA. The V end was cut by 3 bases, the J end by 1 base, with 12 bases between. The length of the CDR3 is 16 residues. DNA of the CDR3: TGTGCCAGCAGCTTGGAGGGGTCAGGGAACACCGGGGAGCTGTTTTTT. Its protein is CASSLEGSGNTGELFF.

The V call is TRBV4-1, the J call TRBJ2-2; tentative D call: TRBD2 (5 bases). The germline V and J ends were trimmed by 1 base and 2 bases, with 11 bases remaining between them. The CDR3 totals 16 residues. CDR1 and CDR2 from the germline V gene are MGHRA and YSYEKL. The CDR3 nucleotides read TGCGCCAGCAGCCAAGCTCGGGAAGGAAACACCGGGGAGCTGTTTTTT. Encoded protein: CASSQAREGNTGELFF.

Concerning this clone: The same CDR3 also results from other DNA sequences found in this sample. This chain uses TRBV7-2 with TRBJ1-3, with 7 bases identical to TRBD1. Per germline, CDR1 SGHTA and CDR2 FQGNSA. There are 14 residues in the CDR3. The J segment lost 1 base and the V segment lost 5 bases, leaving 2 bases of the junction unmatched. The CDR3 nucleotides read TGTGCCAGCAGCCGCAGGGGGTCTGGAAACACCATATATTTT. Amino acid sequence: CASSRRGSGNTIYF.

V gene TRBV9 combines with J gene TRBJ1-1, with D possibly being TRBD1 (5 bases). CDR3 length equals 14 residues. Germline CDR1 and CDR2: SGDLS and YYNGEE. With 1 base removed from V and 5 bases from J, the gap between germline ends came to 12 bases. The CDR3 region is CASSVKQDRTEAFF. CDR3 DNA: TGTGCCAGCAGCGTAAAACAAGACAGAACTGAAGCTTTCTTT.

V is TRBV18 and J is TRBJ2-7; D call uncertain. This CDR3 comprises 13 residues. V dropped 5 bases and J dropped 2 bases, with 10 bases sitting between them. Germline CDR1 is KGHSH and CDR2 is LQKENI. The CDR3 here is CASSFTETYEQYF. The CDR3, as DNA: TGTGCCAGCTCATTTACTGAGACCTACGAGCAGTACTTC.

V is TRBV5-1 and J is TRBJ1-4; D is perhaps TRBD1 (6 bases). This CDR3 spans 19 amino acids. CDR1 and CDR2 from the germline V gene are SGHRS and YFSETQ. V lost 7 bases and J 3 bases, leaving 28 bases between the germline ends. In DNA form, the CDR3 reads TGCGCCAGCGCCCGCTCCCTCACGCAGGGGCTGGAAGCTAATGAAAAACTGTTTTTT. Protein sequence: CASARSLTQGLEANEKLFF.